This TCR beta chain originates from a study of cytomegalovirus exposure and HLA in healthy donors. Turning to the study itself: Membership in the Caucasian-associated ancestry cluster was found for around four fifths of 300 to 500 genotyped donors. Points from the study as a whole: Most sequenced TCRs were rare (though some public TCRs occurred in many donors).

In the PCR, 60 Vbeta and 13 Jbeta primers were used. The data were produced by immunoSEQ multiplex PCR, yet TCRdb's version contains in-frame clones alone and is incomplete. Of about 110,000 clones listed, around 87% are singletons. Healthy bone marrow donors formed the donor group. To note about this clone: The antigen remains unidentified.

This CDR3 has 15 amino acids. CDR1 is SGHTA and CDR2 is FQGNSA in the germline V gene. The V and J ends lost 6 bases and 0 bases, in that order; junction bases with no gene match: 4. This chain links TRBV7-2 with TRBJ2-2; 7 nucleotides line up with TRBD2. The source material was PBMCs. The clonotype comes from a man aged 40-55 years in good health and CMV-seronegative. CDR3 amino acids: CASRPTSANTGELFF. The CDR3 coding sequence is TGTGCCAGCAGGCCCACTAGCGCGAACACCGGGGAGCTGTTTTTT. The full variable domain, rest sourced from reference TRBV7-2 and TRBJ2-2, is GAGVSQSPSNKVTEKGKDVELRCDPISGHTALYWYRQSLGQGLEFLIYFQGNSAPDKSGLPSDRFSAERTGGSVSTLTIQRTQQEDSAVYLCASRPTSANTGELFFGEGSRLTVL.